This T cell receptor (beta chain) emerged from a study of regulatory T cells in long-lasting Graves disease. This clonotype was counted ten times or more. The time point denotes: persistent/refractory GD, antithyroid drugs over 5 years with positive TRAb. Generation of the TCR library employed RNA extracted from PBMCs. The CDR3 runs 13 residues. Between the trimmed V and J ends, which lost 3 bases and 5 bases, there was a span of 13 bases. Germline V lookup: CDR1 SQVTM, CDR2 ANQGSEA. Relying on iRepertoire HTBI primers and Arm-PCR of CDR3 regions, the team built TCR beta libraries. TCRdb reprocessed the multiplex PCR reads with MiXCR, giving one entry per CDR3 protein. The table lists almost 350,000 distinct CDR3 sequences, roughly 21% of them singletons.

This rearrangement joins TRBV29-1 to TRBJ1-2; D unclear. The source is a female donor with Graves disease. Sample: peripheral blood mononuclear cells (PBMCs), taken when the disease was refractory, from a patient treated with antithyroid drugs. CDR3 residues: CSVEGSGRYGYTF. In DNA, the CDR3 is TGCAGCGTTGAGGGGTCCGGGCGGTATGGCTACACCTTC. The whole variable domain, filled in from reference TRBV29-1 and TRBJ1-2, reads SAVISQKPSRDICQRGTSLTIQCQVDSQVTMMFWYRQQPGQSLTLIATANQGSEATYESGFVIDKFPISRPNLTFSTLTVSNMSPEDSSIYLCSVEGSGRYGYTFGSGTRLTVV.